Below are 30 T cell receptor beta chains sequenced from a single sample in a study of cytomegalovirus exposure and HLA in healthy donors. The primer mix had 60 Vbeta and 13 Jbeta primers. Produced via immunoSEQ multiplex PCR; TCRdb's table is partial and in-frame only. With roughly 190,000 clones in the sample, the ten largest clones hold 0.7% to 1%. The sample comprised PBMCs. Receptor source: a woman between 18 and 29 years old in good health and CMV-seropositive.

The chain links TRBV7-9 to TRBJ2-7; 7 nucleotides line up with TRBD2. This CDR3 has 16 amino acids. Germline CDR1 reads SEHNR; CDR2 reads FQNEAQ (reference sequence). V gave up 4 bases and J gave up 5 bases; unmatched junction bases: 14. As DNA, the CDR3 is TGTGCCAGCAGCTCCCCCGTCGGGGGAGGGCCAGACGAGCAGTACTTC. It is translated as CASSSPVGGGPDEQYF.

This chain joins TRBV19 and TRBJ2-2; 8 bases fit TRBD2. Germline-derived CDR1 and CDR2 are LNHDA and SQIVND (reference sequence). After removal of 4 bases from V and 2 bases from J, the junction contained 3 bases not matched to a gene. The CDR3 has 15 residues. This CDR3 reads CASSRLAGNTGELFF. CDR3 nucleotides: TGTGCCAGTAGTAGGCTAGCGGGTAACACCGGGGAGCTGTTTTTT.

This chain joins TRBV5-4 and TRBJ1-4, with 9 bases aligning to TRBD1. This CDR3 comprises 14 residues. V was clipped by 5 bases and J by 7 bases; unmatched bases: 6. Germline loops: CDR1 SGHNT, CDR2 YYREEE (reference sequence). The CDR3 spells CASSSDRGTEKLFF. The CDR3 nucleotides are TGTGCCAGCAGTTCAGACAGGGGGACTGAAAAACTGTTTTTT.

J is TRBJ1-6 and V is TRBV2; D perhaps matches TRBD1 (5 bases). The V end was cut by 8 bases, the J end by 7 bases, with 15 bases between. The CDR3 is 14 residues long. CDR1 and CDR2 (germline): SNHLY, FYNNEI. CDR3 residues: CASVKVGENSPLHF. In DNA form, the CDR3 reads TGTGCCAGCGTCAAAGTAGGGGAAAATTCACCCCTCCACTTT.

Points on this clone: One end of the junction does not line up with germline, which may come from a read error. This rearrangement joins TRBV7-8 to TRBJ2-7; TRBD1 agrees at 7 bases. This CDR3 comprises 14 residues. In germline, CDR1 is SGHVS, CDR2 FQNEAQ. CDR3 sequence reads: CASSFRTGRYGQYF. CDR3 bases: TGTGCCAGCAGCTTCCGGACAGGTAGATACGGGCAGTACTTC.

The rearrangement uses TRBV5-1 and TRBJ2-1, with a possible D match to TRBD1 (6 bases). V gave up 2 bases and J gave up 7 bases, with 16 bases separating them. The CDR3 spans 15 residues. Germline V gene data show CDR1 as SGHRS and CDR2 as YFSETQ. CDR3 in DNA: TGCGCCAGCAGCTTATCCCCAGGGGATGGGAATGAGCAGTTCTTC. The encoded protein is CASSLSPGDGNEQFF.

V and J are TRBV6-5 and TRBJ2-1, with TRBD2 identical over 8 bases. This CDR3 region has 14 residues. Germline lookup yields CDR1 MNHEY and CDR2 SVGAGI. V dropped 6 bases and J dropped 8; count of bases not matched to a gene: 9. CDR3 bases: TGTGCCAGCAGCCGCGGAGCGGGAGATCATGAGCAGTTCTTC. Protein sequence: CASSRGAGDHEQFF.

This sequence joins TRBV5-6 and TRBJ1-3; D is unclear. CDR3 length: 12 amino acids. CDR1 and CDR2 from the germline V gene are SGHDT and YYEEEE. The V end lost 7 bases, the J end lost 0 bases, and 5 bases lay between the germline ends. As DNA, the CDR3 is TGTGCCAGCTTCAACTCTGGAAACACCATATATTTT. Residues: CASFNSGNTIYF. The full variable domain, rest sourced from reference TRBV5-6 and TRBJ1-3, is DAGVTQSPTHLIKTRGQQVTLRCSPKSGHDTVSWYQQALGQGPQFIFQYYEEEERQRGNFPDRFSGHQFPNYSSELNVNALLLGDSALYLCASFNSGNTIYFGEGSWLTVV.

This chain links TRBV5-4 with TRBJ2-1; 7 nucleotides line up with TRBD1. Trimming took 4 bases from V and 9 from J; bases not matched to a gene: 4. The CDR3 contains 12 residues. Germline lookup yields CDR1 SGHNT and CDR2 YYREEE (reference sequence). The CDR3 nucleotides are TGTGCCAGCAGCCGCGACAGGGCTGAGCAGTTCTTC. This gives the protein CASSRDRAEQFF.

The chain employs TRBV5-6 and TRBJ2-5, with TRBD1 matching over 8 bases. The CDR3 is 14 amino acids. Germline V gene sequence: CDR1 SGHDT, CDR2 YYEEEE. With 5 bases clipped from V and 3 bases from J, the junction kept 6 bases outside the gene matches. The CDR3: CASSSYRGEETQYF. In DNA form, the CDR3 reads TGTGCCAGCAGTTCTTACAGGGGGGAAGAGACCCAGTACTTC. The full variable domain, with the rest looked up from reference TRBV5-6 and TRBJ2-5, is DAGVTQSPTHLIKTRGQQVTLRCSPKSGHDTVSWYQQALGQGPQFIFQYYEEEERQRGNFPDRFSGHQFPNYSSELNVNALLLGDSALYLCASSSYRGEETQYFGPGTRLLVL.

This sequence joins TRBV27 and TRBJ2-7; 12 positions agree with TRBD1. This CDR3 contains 16 residues. Germline CDR1 MNHEY, CDR2 SMNVEV (reference sequence). V was clipped by 5 bases and J by 7 bases; unmatched bases: 12. For the CDR3, the DNA is TGTGCCAGCAGTCCCGGGACAGGGGGCCTCTGGAGGGAGCAGTACTTC. Protein sequence: CASSPGTGGLWREQYF.

This chain links TRBV7-9 with TRBJ1-1; D not resolved. The CDR3 runs 13 residues. The germline V and J ends were trimmed by 5 bases and 1 base, with 8 bases remaining between them. CDR1 is SEHNR and CDR2 is FQNEAQ in the germline V gene (reference sequence). The CDR3, as DNA: TGTGCCAGCAGCGCTGCGGGGAACACTGAAGCTTTCTTT. It translates to CASSAAGNTEAFF.

The genes are TRBV5-1 and TRBJ1-2, with 10 positions matching TRBD1. The length of the CDR3 is 14 residues. Germline values: CDR1 SGHRS, CDR2 YFSETQ. V trimming: 6 bases; J trimming: 3 bases; junction bases outside the gene matches: 5. CDR3 nucleotides: TGCGCCAGCAAGAGGACAGGGGGAGACTATGGCTACACCTTC. Its translation: CASKRTGGDYGYTF.

The V call is TRBV5-1, the J call TRBJ2-3; no firm D call. This CDR3 is 13 amino acids long. The V end was cut by 0 bases, the J end by 1 base, with 3 bases between. In germline, CDR1 is SGHRS, CDR2 YFSETQ. CDR3 in amino acids: CASSLAGTDTQYF. CDR3 nucleotide sequence: TGCGCCAGCAGCTTGGCGGGCACAGATACGCAGTATTTT.

The J gene is TRBJ1-4, the V gene TRBV5-4; 7 bases match TRBD1. The CDR3 loop spans 14 amino acids. Germline assignment: CDR1 SGHNT and CDR2 YYREEE (reference sequence). The V gene end was trimmed by 4 bases and the J gene end by 1 base; junction bases not matched to a gene: 1. CDR3 amino acids: CASSPGGTNEKLFF. Written as DNA, the CDR3 is TGTGCCAGCAGCCCAGGGGGAACTAATGAAAAACTGTTTTTT.

The chain is built from TRBV19 and TRBJ2-5; D is possibly TRBD2 (6 bases). Germline-derived CDR1 and CDR2 are LNHDA and SQIVND (reference sequence). The V and J ends lost 6 bases and 5 bases respectively, with 13 bases between them. The CDR3 spans 13 residues. Here the CDR3 DNA reads TGTGCCAGTAGACTAGCTGGTTTGGAGACCCAGTACTTC. Its protein is CASRLAGLETQYF.

The V call is TRBV28, the J call TRBJ2-7, with 10 bases matching TRBD1. V lost 8 bases, J lost 9 bases, and 10 bases stayed unmatched. Per germline, CDR1 MDHEN and CDR2 SYDVKM. The CDR3 sequence is 13 residues long. The CDR3 bases are TGTGCCAGCGGGCAGGGACAGGGGAGTGGGCAGTACTTC. This translates into CASGQGQGSGQYF.

The chain employs TRBV11-2 and TRBJ1-6; a possible D gene is TRBD1 (6 bases). CDR3 length: 14 residues. Germline CDR1 is SGHAT and CDR2 is FQNNGV. The V gene lost 1 base and the J gene lost 7 bases, with 8 bases spanning the gap. The CDR3 sequence is CASSLGTANSPLHF. CDR3 nucleotides: TGTGCCAGCAGCTTAGGGACAGCAAATTCACCCCTCCACTTT.

The chain has TRBV15 and TRBJ2-2; D not certain. Germline values: CDR1 LNHNV, CDR2 YYDKDF (reference sequence). Trimming left V 0 bases short and J 2 bases short, with 10 bases between. The CDR3 contains 16 residues. The chain's CDR3 is CATSRDFGLNTGELFF. DNA for the CDR3: TGTGCCACCAGCAGAGATTTTGGCTTAAACACCGGGGAGCTGTTTTTT.

The chain uses TRBV18 and TRBJ1-1; D gene uncertain. V was trimmed by 2 bases and J by 0 bases, leaving 4 bases between them. The CDR3 has 13 amino acids. CDR1 is KGHSH, CDR2 LQKENI, per germline. CDR3 nucleotides: TGTGCCAGCTCACCAACAATGAACACTGAAGCTTTCTTT. The encoded protein is CASSPTMNTEAFF. The complete variable domain, with remaining parts taken from reference TRBV18 and TRBJ1-1, reads NAGVMQNPRHLVRRRGQEARLRCSPMKGHSHVYWYRQLPEEGLKFMVYLQKENIIDESGMPKERFSAEFPKEGPSILRIQQVVRGDSAAYFCASSPTMNTEAFFGQGTRLTVV.

The chain is built from TRBV28 and TRBJ1-1, with TRBD1 matching 7 bases. The trim removed 5 bases at V and 4 bases at J, leaving 10 bases unmatched. CDR1 is MDHEN and CDR2 is SYDVKM in the germline V gene. The CDR3 loop spans 15 amino acids. The CDR3 region has the DNA TGTGCCAGCAGTCGTTCAGGGGGAGTGGGCACTGAAGCTTTCTTT. Residues: CASSRSGGVGTEAFF.

This chain links TRBV18 with TRBJ2-3; 9 positions agree with TRBD1. This CDR3 is 17 amino acids long. The V gene's germline CDR1 is KGHSH and CDR2 LQKENI. V gave up 4 bases and J gave up 5 bases; unmatched junction bases: 13. CDR3 protein: CASSLLTGTGSKDTQYF. DNA for the CDR3: TGTGCCAGCTCACTACTAACCGGGACAGGGTCGAAAGATACGCAGTATTTT.

The rearrangement joins TRBV13 to TRBJ1-4, with 8 nucleotides matching TRBD1. There are 16 residues in the CDR3. Germline CDR1 and CDR2: PRHDT and FYEKMQ (reference sequence). With 4 bases clipped from V and 7 bases from J, the junction kept 11 bases outside the gene matches. CDR3 region: CASSSRQGTDGEKLFF. CDR3 DNA sequence: TGTGCCAGCAGCTCACGACAGGGGACAGATGGTGAAAAACTGTTTTTT. Supplemented by reference TRBV13 and TRBJ1-4, the full variable domain reads AAGVIQSPRHLIKEKRETATLKCYPIPRHDTVYWYQQGPGQDPQFLISFYEKMQSDKGSIPDRFSAQQFSDYHSELNMSSLELGDSALYFCASSSRQGTDGEKLFFGSGTQLSVL.

The CDR3 here is CASGSQGASTDTQYF. DNA of the CDR3: TGTGCTAGTGGTTCACAGGGGGCAAGCACAGATACGCAGTATTTT. The chain couples TRBV12-5 to TRBJ2-3; TRBD1 matches 9 bases. Germline CDR1 LGHNT, CDR2 FRNRAP. The CDR3 length is 15 residues. The J segment lost 0 bases and the V segment lost 4 bases, leaving 2 bases of the junction unmatched.

This chain connects TRBV7-6 to TRBJ1-1; a possible D gene is TRBD1 (6 bases). CDR3 length: 16 residues. In germline, CDR1 is SGHVS, CDR2 FNYEAQ. V was cut by 4 bases and J by 0 bases, with 15 bases left in between. CDR3 sequence (DNA): TGTGCCAGCAGCTACAGGGAGGGAGCGATGAACACTGAAGCTTTCTTT. As protein: CASSYREGAMNTEAFF.

The chain has TRBV10-3 and TRBJ1-5; D perhaps matches TRBD1 (6 bases). CDR1 ENHRY and CDR2 SYGVKD come from the germline V gene. The CDR3 length is 18 residues. Trimming removed 0 bases from V and 7 bases from J, with 22 bases in between. The CDR3 loop reads CAISESPGRTALKQPQHF. In DNA, the CDR3 is TGTGCCATCAGTGAGTCGCCGGGTCGGACAGCCCTTAAACAGCCCCAGCATTTT.

V and J are TRBV30 and TRBJ1-2; D not certain. The V end lost 2 bases, the J end lost 2 bases, and 9 bases lay between the germline ends. Germline V gene sequence: CDR1 GTSNPN, CDR2 SVGIG (reference sequence). CDR3 length equals 13 residues. This CDR3 reads CAWSPMSNYGYTF. The CDR3 coding sequence is TGTGCCTGGAGTCCCATGTCAAACTATGGCTACACCTTC.

The rearrangement uses TRBV4-1 and TRBJ2-1; TRBD2 matches 10 bases. Losses at the gene ends were 2 bases for V and 2 bases for J; bases not matched to a gene: 6. The CDR3 is 17 amino acids. CDR1 and CDR2 from the germline V gene are MGHRA and YSYEKL. The CDR3 nucleotides read TGCGCCAGCAGCCAACTATTTCTAGCGGGGGCCTACAATGAGCAGTTCTTC. Amino acids: CASSQLFLAGAYNEQFF.

J is TRBJ1-1 and V is TRBV5-1, with no clear D. This CDR3 has 14 residues. Looked up from germline, CDR1 is SGHRS and CDR2 is YFSETQ. The V end was cut by 4 bases, the J end by 3 bases, with 13 bases between. CDR3 nucleotide sequence: TGCGCCAGCAGCCTAATCAGAGGTTACACTGAAGCTTTCTTT. As protein: CASSLIRGYTEAFF. The complete variable domain, with remaining parts taken from reference TRBV5-1 and TRBJ1-1, reads KAGVTQTPRYLIKTRGQQVTLSCSPISGHRSVSWYQQTPGQGLQFLFEYFSETQRNKGNFPGRFSGRQFSNSRSEMNVSTLELGDSALYLCASSLIRGYTEAFFGQGTRLTVV.

CDR3 residues: CASSLTGDGTDTQYF. The CDR3 DNA is TGTGCCAGCAGCTTAACGGGGGATGGCACAGATACGCAGTATTTT. The chain carries TRBV11-3 and TRBJ2-3, with a weak D call TRBD2 (6 bases). Germline values: CDR1 SGHNT, CDR2 YENEEA. The CDR3 has 15 amino acids. Between the trimmed V and J ends, which lost 2 bases and 1 base, there was a span of 10 bases. Full variable domain (remainder filled in from reference TRBV11-3 and TRBJ2-3): EAGVVQSPRYKIIEKKQPVAFWCNPISGHNTLYWYLQNLGQGPELLIRYENEEAVDDSQLPKDRFSAERLKGVDSTLKIQPAELGDSAVYLCASSLTGDGTDTQYFGPGTRLTVL.